This T cell receptor beta chain comes out of a study of T-cell reconstitution after alpha-beta-depleted transplantation in children. Findings and caveats of the study: T-cell numbers and diversity one year post-transplant derived largely from freshly generated T cells. Several hundred graft clones that had expanded were reportedly the source of alpha-beta T cells about two months after transplant.

It was with unique molecular identifiers that the TCRbeta library was prepared. TCRdb fed the PCR reads into MiXCR, producing one record per CDR3 protein. The repertoire holds 45,000 to 50,000 distinct CDR3 sequences, roughly half seen once, with 35% to 40% in the top ten. CDR1 and CDR2 from the germline V gene are SEHNR and FQNEAQ (reference sequence). Between the trimmed V and J ends, which lost 0 bases and 4 bases, there was a span of 8 bases. The CDR3 runs to 14 residues. As for this clonotype: Its cognate antigen is unknown.

This receptor was taken from a boy younger than two with SCID, due to receive a stem cell transplant. The gene calls are TRBV7-9 and TRBJ2-3; unclear D gene. Sequenced here: peripheral blood, sampled before TCRalphabeta/CD19-depleted stem cell transplant. The DNA of the CDR3 is TGTGCCAGCAGCTTAGCGTTGAATCCAGATACGCAGTATTTT. Translating gives CASSLALNPDTQYF. The full variable domain, in which reference TRBV7-9 and TRBJ2-3 provide the parts outside the CDR3, is DTGVSQNPRHKITKRGQNVTFRCDPISEHNRLYWYRQTLGQGPEFLTYFQNEAQLEKSRLLSDRFSAERPKGSFSTLEIQRTEQGDSAMYLCASSLALNPDTQYFGPGTRLTVL.